This T cell receptor (beta chain) comes out of a study of shared clonotypes between healthy human individuals. On the study more broadly: Each donor contributed plates that comprised three CD4 naive, three CD4 memory, two CD8 naive and one CD8 memory. Study-wide results and limits: Naive CD4 clonotype sharing across four donors was approximately 5%. Depth was large, yet rarefaction showed that sorted-subset sequencing was incomplete.

Worth noting for this clone: Its target is unknown.

Original methodology: Filtering of immunoSEQ junctional sequences could not match full-length read filtering. The protocol was immunoSEQ multiplex PCR, while the TCRdb copy is restricted to in-frame clones and leaves out a portion. The DNA was the basis for D and trimming; V, J and clone size are from that table. This table holds about 2 million clones, 85% to 95% found once. Naive CD8 cells comprised CD45RO-negative, CCR7-positively selected cells, excluding terminally differentiated effector memory CD45RA+ cells. The V gene lost 5 bases and the J gene lost 2 bases, with 29 bases spanning the gap. CDR1 is PRHDT, CDR2 FYEKMQ, per germline (reference sequence). The CDR3 extends over 20 amino acids.

This chain uses TRBV13 with TRBJ2-3; the D gene is possibly TRBD1 (6 bases). The receptor's source is a man aged 18 to 30 in good health. The source material was naive CD8+ T cells sorted from blood. The CDR3 DNA sequence: TGTGCCAGCAGCCAGAGGGGGACCGCGGGCGTGGACTGGGTCACAGATACGCAGTATTTT. This encodes CASSQRGTAGVDWVTDTQYF. Full variable domain (outside the CDR3, taken from reference TRBV13 and TRBJ2-3): AAGVIQSPRHLIKEKRETATLKCYPIPRHDTVYWYQQGPGQDPQFLISFYEKMQSDKGSIPDRFSAQQFSDYHSELNMSSLELGDSALYFCASSQRGTAGVDWVTDTQYFGPGTRLTVL.